This TCR beta chain was obtained from a study of T cell repertoires in MIS-A myocarditis (dated by TCRdb to between 2021 and 2024). TCRbeta CDR3 regions were amplified with the immunoSEQ bias-controlled multiplex PCR and sequenced at high throughput. In the paper's pipeline: CDR3 sequences were collapsed and filtered with the immunoSEQ vendor pipeline, and the abundance and frequency of each unique TCRbeta CDR3 were thereby quantified. CD-HIT clustered dominant CDR3 amino acid sequences with SARS-CoV-2-specific ImmuneCODE TCRbeta sequences at a 90% global sequence identity threshold. A clone was classed as hyperexpanded at a frequency of 0.1 to 1 and as large at a frequency of 0.01 to 0.1. For the dominant clones, CDR3 amino acid sequences and V and J gene assignments were confirmed with MiXCR. The R stringdist package was used to compute Levenshtein distances between the patient clonotypes and the ImmuneCODE hits. This is the immuneACCESS table as TCRdb keeps it, with only in-frame sequences that have V and J called. A part of the clones is gone; compared with another copy, unresolved V genes explain less than half, and the rest is unexplained. V and J calls and clone size are given by that table; D and trimming were obtained from the DNA. The sample records roughly 15,000 clones, 74% of which are singletons. Roughly two thirds of the sample goes to the ten largest clones.

The QIAamp DNA FFPE kit was used to extract genomic DNA from formalin-fixed paraffin-embedded autopsy tissue. Of note for this clone: This clone's antigen is unknown. Per-nucleotide qualities are absent, and no much larger clonotype sits a single base away.

The TCR was taken from a man aged 18 to 30 with fulminant myocarditis from multisystem inflammatory syndrome in adults (MIS-A) after COVID-19. The source material was left ventricle heart tissue obtained at autopsy. Explained via the paper, the cell subset or site label denotes: cardiac tissue sample (left or right ventricle, interventricular septum, or pericardium).

The nucleotides are TGTGCCAGCAGCTTCGGTAACTCTGGAAACACCATATATTTT. This sequence encodes CASSFGNSGNTIYF. Recombination joined TRBV5-7 with TRBJ1-3; the D gene is unclear. TRBV5-7 is flagged as an ORF with uncertain function. V is clipped by 2 bases and J by 0 bases, and the sequence between their germline boundaries is 6 bases long. The CDR3 sequence holds 14 residues, the cysteine and phenylalanine included. The read is trimmed to its CDR3 DNA, 42 bases read in frame from base 1.